The TCR beta chain described here comes from a study of Ad26.COV2.S vaccination and SARS-CoV-2 variants. On this clone: The antigen remains unidentified.

Treatment reported: roughly 19 received Ad26.COV2.S at low or high dose, single or two shots; several received placebo; per-sample allocation not given. On day 63 after the first injection, vaccine and placebo recipients gave samples. Profiling relied on immunoSEQ multiplex PCR, and the TCRdb table lists in-frame clones only, not all of them. Of about 400,000 clones detected, 89% appear once; the ten largest clones hold 1.9%. Study results and caveats: The TCR breadth and depth analyses may have produced an underestimate of total T cell responses. Researchers reported similar non-spike TCR breadth in vaccine and placebo recipients.

The CDR3 consists of 15 residues. V gave up 1 base and J gave up 3 bases, with 13 bases separating them. Germline CDR1 LGHDT, CDR2 YNNKEL (reference sequence). Source: peripheral blood, taken in a trial of Ad26.COV2.S vaccine versus placebo. The chain has TRBV3-1 (or the pseudogene TRBV3-2) and TRBJ2-7; unclear D gene. The clonotype comes from a person between 18 and 59 years old who received the Ad26.COV2.S COVID-19 vaccine or a placebo. CDR3 nucleotide sequence: TGTGCCAGCAGCCAAGGAGGATCCGTGGACTACGAGCAGTACTTC. Protein product: CASSQGGSVDYEQYF.